This note documents a single T cell receptor (beta chain) sequence. This CDR3 has 13 amino acids. V was pared by 8 bases and J by 5 bases, with 15 bases between. The V gene's germline CDR1 is SEHNR and CDR2 FQNEAQ (reference sequence). The entry originates in a study of blood T cell repertoires in COVID-19. About the research overall: Sample material is recorded as cDNA or gDNA derived from T cells, B-cell-depleted T cells, or PBMCs.

Original analysis: Amplification from reference gene primers served as the basis for estimated nucleated cell counts. Using immunoSEQ multiplex PCR, the repertoire was profiled, and TCRdb retains in-frame clones only, with some absent. V, J and clone size are those of that table, while D and trimming were read from the DNA. The sample includes some 130,000 clones, around four fifths of them seen just once. The J gene is TRBJ1-1, the V gene TRBV7-9; possible D gene TRBD1, 5 bases. The sequencing input was peripheral blood. The sequence was collected from a man aged 60 to 75 who had recovered from COVID-19. CDR3: CASGGAGRTEAFF. CDR3 DNA sequence: TGTGCCAGCGGTGGGGCAGGGCGGACTGAAGCTTTCTTT.